This paragraph covers one T cell receptor (beta chain) sequence. Its antigen is undetermined. Sequencing used immunoSEQ multiplex PCR; TCRdb keeps in-frame clones, though not all of them. The sample records about 110,000 clones, roughly 90% being singletons. The V segment lost 5 bases and the J segment 3 bases; nucleotides outside the gene matches: 7. In germline, CDR1 is MGHDK, CDR2 SYGVNS. The CDR3 length is 15 residues. This sample stems from a study of T cell responses to AZD1222 COVID-19 vaccine. Study-level results: Repertoires were obtained only post-peak T cell response. CD4 TCRs linked to vaccination spanned spike, dominating at 160-218 and 743-854. Unmutated variant regions are reportedly the target of nearly half of TCRs that are spike-specific. The study found Spike-specific TCR breadth and depth rose after two AZD1222 doses.

The gene calls are TRBV25-1 and TRBJ1-2, with TRBD1 matching over 9 bases. Sequencing was performed on peripheral blood, taken on day 0 of AZD1222 vaccination. This sequence was found in an adult in good health. The CDR3 region is CASSRRQGEYYGYTF. In DNA form, the CDR3 reads TGTGCCAGCAGTAGACGACAGGGGGAATACTATGGCTACACCTTC.